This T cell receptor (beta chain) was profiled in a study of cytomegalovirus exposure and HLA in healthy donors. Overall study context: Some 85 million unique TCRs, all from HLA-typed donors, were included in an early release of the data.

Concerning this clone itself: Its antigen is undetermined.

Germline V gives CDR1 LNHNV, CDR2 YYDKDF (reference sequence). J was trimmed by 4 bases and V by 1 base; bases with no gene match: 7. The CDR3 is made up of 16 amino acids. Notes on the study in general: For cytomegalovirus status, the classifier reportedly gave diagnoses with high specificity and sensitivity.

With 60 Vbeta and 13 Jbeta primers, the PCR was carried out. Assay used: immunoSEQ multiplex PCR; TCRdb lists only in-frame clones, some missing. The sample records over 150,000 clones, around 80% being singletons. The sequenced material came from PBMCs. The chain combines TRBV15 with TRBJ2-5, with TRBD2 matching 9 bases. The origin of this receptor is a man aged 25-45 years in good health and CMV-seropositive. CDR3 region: CATSRGNAGGGETQYF. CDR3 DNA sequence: TGTGCCACCAGCAGAGGGAACGCGGGGGGGGGAGAGACCCAGTACTTC. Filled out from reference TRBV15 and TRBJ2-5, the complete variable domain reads DAMVIQNPRYQVTQFGKPVTLSCSQTLNHNVMYWYQQKSSQAPKLLFHYYDKDFNNEADTPDNFQSRRPNTSFCFLDIRSPGLGDTAMYLCATSRGNAGGGETQYFGPGTRLLVL.